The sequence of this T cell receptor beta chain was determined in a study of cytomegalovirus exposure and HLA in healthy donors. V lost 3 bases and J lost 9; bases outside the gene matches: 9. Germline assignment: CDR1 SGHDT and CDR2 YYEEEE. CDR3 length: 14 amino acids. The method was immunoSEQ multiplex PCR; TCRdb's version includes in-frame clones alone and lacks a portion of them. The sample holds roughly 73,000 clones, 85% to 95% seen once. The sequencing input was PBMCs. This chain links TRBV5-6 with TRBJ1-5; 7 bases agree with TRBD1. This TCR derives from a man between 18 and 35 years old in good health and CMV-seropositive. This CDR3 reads CASSSRTGLGPQHF. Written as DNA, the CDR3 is TGTGCCAGCAGCTCCCGGACAGGTTTAGGGCCCCAGCATTTT.